This T cell receptor (beta chain) was sequenced during a study of blood T cells in healthy people across ages. Together with a sample-barcoded 5' primer, a J-beta primer mix was included in a second PCR lasting roughly 7 to 11 cycles. MiXCR, applied by TCRdb to the 5' RACE reads, yields one record per CDR3 protein. Counted here are more than 650,000 distinct CDR3 sequences, 20% to 30% occurring once; the ten biggest clones make up around 3%. The CDR3 covers 15 residues. Deletions cut 0 bases from V and 7 bases from J, with 10 bases between. Germline V CDR1 and CDR2: MNHEY, SVGAGI. There are a few counts of this clonotype. This sample also appeared in a second study, on T cells of mothers and their children. That source reports: Donation came from a few healthy Caucasian mothers together with their six children. Per child, about 2.8 million TCR beta CDR3 reads were obtained, against over 9 million per mother.

The genes are TRBV6-5 and TRBJ1-6; possible D gene TRBD1, 6 bases. Sequenced input: blood. This TCR was recovered from a boy aged 5-17 years in good health. In DNA, the CDR3 is TGTGCCAGCAGTTACTCGGGCAGGGGCAATTCACCCCTCCACTTT. Residues: CASSYSGRGNSPLHF.